This TCR beta chain was observed in a study of blood T cells in healthy people across ages. A J-beta primer mix and a sample-barcoded 5' primer were used in a second PCR of roughly 7 to 12 cycles. Using its own MiXCR run on the 5' RACE reads, TCRdb lists one record per CDR3 protein. The data show some 850,000 distinct CDR3 sequences, with roughly 26% seen just once and 3% held by the top ten. Germline V gives CDR1 MDHEN, CDR2 SYDVKM. The CDR3 consists of 14 residues. Trimming pared 10 bases from V and 0 bases from J, leaving 13 bases between. Each sample yielded at least 6 million isolated PBMCs. These data are also associated with another study on T cells of mothers and their children. From that report: The authors used all extracted RNA for cDNA synthesis, at about 1.5 ug per 15 ul. During the second PCR, the M1S primer introduced sample barcodes along with 2-4 random nucleotides. For unrelated pairs as for related ones, thymic selection shapes TCR recombination output similarly.

The gene calls are TRBV28 and TRBJ1-3; D is possibly TRBD1 (5 bases). The sample was blood. This receptor was identified in a boy younger than 18 in good health. The CDR3 here is CAISDSTSGNTIYF. The DNA of the CDR3 is TGTGCCATTTCCGACAGTACCTCTGGAAACACCATATATTTT.